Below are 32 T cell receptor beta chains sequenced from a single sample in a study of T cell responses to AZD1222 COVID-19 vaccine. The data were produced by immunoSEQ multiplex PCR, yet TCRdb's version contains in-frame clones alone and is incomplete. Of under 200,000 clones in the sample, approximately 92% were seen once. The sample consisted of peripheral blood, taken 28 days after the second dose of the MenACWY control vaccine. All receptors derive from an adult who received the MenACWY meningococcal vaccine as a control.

CDR3 loop: CASSWGLAGNTGELFF. The CDR3 nucleotides read TGTGCCAGTAGTTGGGGACTAGCGGGAAACACCGGGGAGCTGTTTTTT. The rearrangement joins TRBV19 to TRBJ2-2, with 13 bases aligning to TRBD2. Unmatched junction bases numbered 2, after V lost 5 bases and J lost 2 bases. This CDR3 comprises 16 residues. The V gene's germline CDR1 is LNHDA and CDR2 SQIVND (reference sequence).

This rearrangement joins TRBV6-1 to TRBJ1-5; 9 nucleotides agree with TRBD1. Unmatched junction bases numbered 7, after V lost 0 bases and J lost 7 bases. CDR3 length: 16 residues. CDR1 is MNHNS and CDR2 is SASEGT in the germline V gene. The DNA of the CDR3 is TGTGCCAGCAGTGAAGCGCTGGGACAGGGCGGACAGCCCCAGCATTTT. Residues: CASSEALGQGGQPQHF.

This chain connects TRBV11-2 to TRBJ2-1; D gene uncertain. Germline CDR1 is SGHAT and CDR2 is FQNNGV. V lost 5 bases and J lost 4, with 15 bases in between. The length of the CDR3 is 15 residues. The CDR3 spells CASSPGVGYYNEQFF. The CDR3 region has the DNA TGTGCCAGCAGCCCTGGTGTGGGATATTACAATGAGCAGTTCTTC.

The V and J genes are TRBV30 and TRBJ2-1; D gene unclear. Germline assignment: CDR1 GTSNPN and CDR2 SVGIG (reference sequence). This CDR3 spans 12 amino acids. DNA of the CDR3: TGTGTCGGCGCGGTTTCCTACAATGAGCAGTTCTTC. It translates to CVGAVSYNEQFF.

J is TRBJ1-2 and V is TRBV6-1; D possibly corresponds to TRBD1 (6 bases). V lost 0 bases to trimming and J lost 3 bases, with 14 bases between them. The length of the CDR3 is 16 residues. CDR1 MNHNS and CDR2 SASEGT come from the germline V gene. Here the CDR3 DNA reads TGTGCCAGCAGTGAAGCGAGGGAGGGGGGTGACTATGGCTACACCTTC. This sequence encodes CASSEAREGGDYGYTF.

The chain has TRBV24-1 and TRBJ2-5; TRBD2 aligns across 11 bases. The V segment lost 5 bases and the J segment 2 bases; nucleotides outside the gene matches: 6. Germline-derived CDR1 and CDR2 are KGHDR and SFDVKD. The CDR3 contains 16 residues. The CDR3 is CATSARLAGTQETQYF. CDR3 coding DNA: TGTGCCACCAGTGCCAGACTAGCGGGGACGCAAGAGACCCAGTACTTC.

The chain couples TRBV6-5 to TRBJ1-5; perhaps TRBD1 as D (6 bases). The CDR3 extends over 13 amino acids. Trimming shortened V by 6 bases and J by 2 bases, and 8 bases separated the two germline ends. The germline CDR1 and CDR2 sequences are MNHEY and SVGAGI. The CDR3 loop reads CASRNRGNQPQHF. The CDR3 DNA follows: TGTGCCAGCAGAAACAGGGGCAATCAGCCCCAGCATTTT.

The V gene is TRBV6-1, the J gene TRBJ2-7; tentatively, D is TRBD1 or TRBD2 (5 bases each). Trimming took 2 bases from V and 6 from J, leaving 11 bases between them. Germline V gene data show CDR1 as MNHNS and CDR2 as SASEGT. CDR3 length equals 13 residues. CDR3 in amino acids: CASSEIGAGEQYF. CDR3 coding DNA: TGTGCCAGCAGTGAAATCGGGGCGGGCGAGCAGTACTTC.

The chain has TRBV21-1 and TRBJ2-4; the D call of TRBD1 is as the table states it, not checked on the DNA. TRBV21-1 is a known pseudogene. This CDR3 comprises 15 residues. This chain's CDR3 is CASSSPTAFKNIQYF. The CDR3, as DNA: TGTGCCAGCAGCAGCCCGACAGCCTTTAAAAACATTCAGTACTTC.

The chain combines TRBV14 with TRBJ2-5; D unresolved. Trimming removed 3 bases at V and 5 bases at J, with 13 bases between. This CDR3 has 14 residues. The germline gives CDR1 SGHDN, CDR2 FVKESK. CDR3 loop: CASSQLRSIETQYF. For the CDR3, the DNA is TGTGCCAGCAGCCAGCTTCGATCAATCGAGACCCAGTACTTC.

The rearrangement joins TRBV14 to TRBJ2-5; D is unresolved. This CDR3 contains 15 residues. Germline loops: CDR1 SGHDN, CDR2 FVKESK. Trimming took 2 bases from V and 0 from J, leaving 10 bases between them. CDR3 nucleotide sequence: TGTGCCAGCAGCCAATTTACAGTGAACCAAGAGACCCAGTACTTC. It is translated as CASSQFTVNQETQYF.

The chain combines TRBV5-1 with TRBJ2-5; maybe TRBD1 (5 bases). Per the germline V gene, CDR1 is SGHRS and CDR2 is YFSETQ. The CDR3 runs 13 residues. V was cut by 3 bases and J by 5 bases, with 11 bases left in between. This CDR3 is CASSSGMPETQYF. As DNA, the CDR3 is TGCGCCAGCAGCTCAGGGATGCCGGAGACCCAGTACTTC.

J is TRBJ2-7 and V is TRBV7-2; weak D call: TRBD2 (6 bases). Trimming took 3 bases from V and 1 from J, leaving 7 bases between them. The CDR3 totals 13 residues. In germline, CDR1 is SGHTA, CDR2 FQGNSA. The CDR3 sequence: CASSFGSSYEQYF. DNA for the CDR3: TGTGCCAGCAGCTTCGGGAGTTCCTACGAGCAGTACTTC.

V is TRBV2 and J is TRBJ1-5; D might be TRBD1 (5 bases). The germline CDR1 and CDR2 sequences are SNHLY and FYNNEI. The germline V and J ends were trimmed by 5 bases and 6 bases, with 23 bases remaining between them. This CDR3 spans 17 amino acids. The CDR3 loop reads CASSPDHFQGGGQPQHF. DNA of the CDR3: TGTGCCAGCAGTCCTGATCACTTCCAGGGAGGAGGTCAGCCCCAGCATTTT.

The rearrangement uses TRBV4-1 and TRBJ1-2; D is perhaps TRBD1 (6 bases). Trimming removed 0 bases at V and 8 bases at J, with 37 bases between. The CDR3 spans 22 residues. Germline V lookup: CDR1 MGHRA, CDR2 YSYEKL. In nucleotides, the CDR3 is TGCGCCAGCAGCCAAGATTCGGGGGCCGTTATCGCCACAGGCTCAACCTCGGGAGGCTACACCTTC. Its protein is CASSQDSGAVIATGSTSGGYTF.

The CDR3 reads CASSLNENYQETQYF. The CDR3 coding sequence is TGTGCCAGCAGCTTGAATGAGAATTACCAAGAGACCCAGTACTTC. The chain combines TRBV7-6 with TRBJ2-5; no firm D call. V gave up 3 bases and J gave up 0 bases, with 11 bases separating them. This CDR3 spans 15 amino acids. Germline V gene sequence: CDR1 SGHVS, CDR2 FNYEAQ. The variable domain in full, completed from reference TRBV7-6 and TRBJ2-5, reads GAGVSQSPRYKVTKRGQDVALRCDPISGHVSLYWYRQALGQGPEFLTYFNYEAQQDKSGLPNDRFSAERPEGSISTLTIQRTEQRDSAMYRCASSLNENYQETQYFGPGTRLLVL.

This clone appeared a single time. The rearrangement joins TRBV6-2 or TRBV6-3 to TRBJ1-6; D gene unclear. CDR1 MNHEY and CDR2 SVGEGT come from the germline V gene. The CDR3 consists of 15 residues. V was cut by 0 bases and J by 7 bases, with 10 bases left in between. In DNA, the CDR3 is TGTGCCAGCAGTTACTCGCCGGATAGAAATTCACCCCTCCACTTT. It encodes CASSYSPDRNSPLHF.

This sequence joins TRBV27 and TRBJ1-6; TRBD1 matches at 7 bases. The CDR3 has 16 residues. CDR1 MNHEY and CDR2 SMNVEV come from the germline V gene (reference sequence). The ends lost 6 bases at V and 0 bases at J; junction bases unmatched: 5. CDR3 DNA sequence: TGTGCCAGCAGCCCGACAGGGTTCTCCTATAATTCACCCCTCCACTTT. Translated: CASSPTGFSYNSPLHF.

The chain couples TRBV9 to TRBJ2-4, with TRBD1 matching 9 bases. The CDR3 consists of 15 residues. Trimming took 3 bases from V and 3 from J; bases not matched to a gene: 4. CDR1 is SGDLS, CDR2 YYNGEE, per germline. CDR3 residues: CASSGTGVGKNIQYF. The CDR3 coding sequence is TGTGCCAGCAGCGGGACAGGGGTGGGCAAAAACATTCAGTACTTC.

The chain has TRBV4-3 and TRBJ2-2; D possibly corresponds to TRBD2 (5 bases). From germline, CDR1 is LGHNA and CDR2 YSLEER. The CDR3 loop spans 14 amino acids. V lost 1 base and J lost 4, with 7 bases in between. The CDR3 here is CASSQVGVTGELFF. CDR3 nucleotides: TGCGCCAGCAGCCAAGTGGGAGTCACCGGGGAGCTGTTTTTT.

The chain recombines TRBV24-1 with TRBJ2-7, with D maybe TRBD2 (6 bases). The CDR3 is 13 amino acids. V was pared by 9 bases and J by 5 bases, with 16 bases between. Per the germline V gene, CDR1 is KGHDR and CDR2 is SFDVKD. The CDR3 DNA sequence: TGTGCCACCTCCGCCGGGGGAAACGACGAGCAGTACTTC. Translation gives CATSAGGNDEQYF.

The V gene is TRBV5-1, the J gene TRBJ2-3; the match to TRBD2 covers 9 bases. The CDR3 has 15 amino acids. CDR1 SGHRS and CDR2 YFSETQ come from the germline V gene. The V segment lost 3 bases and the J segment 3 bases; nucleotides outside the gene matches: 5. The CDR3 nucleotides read TGCGCCAGCAGCTCCGGACTAGCGCGAACAGATACGCAGTATTTT. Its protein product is CASSSGLARTDTQYF.

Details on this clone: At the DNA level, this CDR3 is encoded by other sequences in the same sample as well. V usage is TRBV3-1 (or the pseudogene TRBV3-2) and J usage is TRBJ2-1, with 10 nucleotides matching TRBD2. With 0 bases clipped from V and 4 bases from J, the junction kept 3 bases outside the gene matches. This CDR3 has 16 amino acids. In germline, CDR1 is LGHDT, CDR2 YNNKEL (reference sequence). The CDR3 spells CASSQDLLAGYNEQFF. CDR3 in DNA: TGTGCCAGCAGCCAAGATCTACTAGCGGGGTACAATGAGCAGTTCTTC.

CDR3 nucleotides: TGTGCCAGCAGCCCCCATGGGGGGGCTGGGAACACTGAAGCTTTCTTT. Translation gives CASSPHGGAGNTEAFF. This chain joins TRBV5-4 and TRBJ1-1, with a tentative D call TRBD1 (6 bases). Germline V gene lookup returns CDR1 SGHNT and CDR2 YYREEE (reference sequence). Trimming shortened V by 4 bases and J by 1 base, and 17 bases separated the two germline ends. The CDR3 runs to 16 residues.

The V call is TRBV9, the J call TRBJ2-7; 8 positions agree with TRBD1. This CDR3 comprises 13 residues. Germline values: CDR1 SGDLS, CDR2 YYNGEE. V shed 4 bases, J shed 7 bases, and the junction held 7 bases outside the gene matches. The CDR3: CASSTGTGKEQYF. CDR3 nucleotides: TGTGCCAGCAGCACCGGGACAGGCAAAGAGCAGTACTTC.

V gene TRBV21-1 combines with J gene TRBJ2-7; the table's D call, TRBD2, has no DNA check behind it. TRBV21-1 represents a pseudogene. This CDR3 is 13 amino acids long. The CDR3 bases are TGTGCCAGCAGCAAATTCAGGAGGAACGAGCAGTACTTC. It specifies CASSKFRRNEQYF.

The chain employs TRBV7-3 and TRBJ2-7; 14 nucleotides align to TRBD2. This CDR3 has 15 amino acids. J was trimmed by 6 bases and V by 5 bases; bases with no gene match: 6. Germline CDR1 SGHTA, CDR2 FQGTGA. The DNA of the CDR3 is TGTGCCAGCAGCCAGGGACTAGCGGGAGTGAGCGAGCAGTACTTC. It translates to CASSQGLAGVSEQYF.

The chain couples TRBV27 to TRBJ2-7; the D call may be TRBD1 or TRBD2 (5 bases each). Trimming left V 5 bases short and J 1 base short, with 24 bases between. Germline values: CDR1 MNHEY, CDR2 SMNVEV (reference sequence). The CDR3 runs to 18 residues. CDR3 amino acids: CASSNVPVLGVGSYEQYF. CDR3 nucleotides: TGTGCCAGCAGTAACGTCCCGGTCCTGGGGGTGGGGTCCTACGAGCAGTACTTC.

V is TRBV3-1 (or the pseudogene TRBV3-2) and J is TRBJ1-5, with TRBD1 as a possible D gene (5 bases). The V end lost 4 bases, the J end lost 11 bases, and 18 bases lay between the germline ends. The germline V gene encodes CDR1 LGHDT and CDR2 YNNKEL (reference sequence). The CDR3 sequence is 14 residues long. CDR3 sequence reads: CASSLSRGVGTQHF. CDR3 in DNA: TGTGCCAGCAGCCTCTCCCGGGGGGTCGGGACCCAGCATTTT.

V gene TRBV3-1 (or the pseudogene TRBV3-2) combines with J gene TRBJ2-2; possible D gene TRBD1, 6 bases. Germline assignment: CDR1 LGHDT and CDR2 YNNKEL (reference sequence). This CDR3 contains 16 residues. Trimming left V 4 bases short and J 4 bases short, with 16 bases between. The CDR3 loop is CASSPQGLGGTGELFF. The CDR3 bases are TGTGCCAGCAGCCCGCAGGGGCTAGGTGGCACCGGGGAGCTGTTTTTT.

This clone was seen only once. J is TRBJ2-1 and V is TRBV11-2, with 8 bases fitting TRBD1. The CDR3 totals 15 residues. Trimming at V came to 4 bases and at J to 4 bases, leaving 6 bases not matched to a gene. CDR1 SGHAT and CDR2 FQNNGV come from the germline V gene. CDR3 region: CASSYRGLNYNEQFF. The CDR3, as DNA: TGTGCCAGCAGCTACAGGGGGTTAAATTACAATGAGCAGTTCTTC.

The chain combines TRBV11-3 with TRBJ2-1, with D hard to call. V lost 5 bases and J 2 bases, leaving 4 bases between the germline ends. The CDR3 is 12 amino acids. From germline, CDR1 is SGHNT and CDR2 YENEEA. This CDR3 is CASSGTYNEQFF. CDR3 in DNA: TGTGCCAGCAGCGGGACCTACAATGAGCAGTTCTTC.